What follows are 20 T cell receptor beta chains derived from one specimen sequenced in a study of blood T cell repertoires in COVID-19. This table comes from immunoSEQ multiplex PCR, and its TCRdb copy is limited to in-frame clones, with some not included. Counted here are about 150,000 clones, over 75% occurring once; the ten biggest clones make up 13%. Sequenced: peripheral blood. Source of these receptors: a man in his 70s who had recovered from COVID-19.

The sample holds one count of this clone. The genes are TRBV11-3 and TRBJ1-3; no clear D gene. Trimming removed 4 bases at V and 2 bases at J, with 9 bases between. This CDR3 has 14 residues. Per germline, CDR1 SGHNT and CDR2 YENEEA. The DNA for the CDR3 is TGTGCCAGCAGCTGGAGCGGGGCTGGAAACACCATATATTTT. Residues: CASSWSGAGNTIYF.

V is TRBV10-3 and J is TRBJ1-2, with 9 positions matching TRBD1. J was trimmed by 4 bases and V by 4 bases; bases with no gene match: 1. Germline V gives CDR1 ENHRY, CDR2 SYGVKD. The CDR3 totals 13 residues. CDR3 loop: CAISADRGYGYTF. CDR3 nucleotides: TGTGCCATCAGTGCGGACAGGGGCTATGGCTACACCTTC.

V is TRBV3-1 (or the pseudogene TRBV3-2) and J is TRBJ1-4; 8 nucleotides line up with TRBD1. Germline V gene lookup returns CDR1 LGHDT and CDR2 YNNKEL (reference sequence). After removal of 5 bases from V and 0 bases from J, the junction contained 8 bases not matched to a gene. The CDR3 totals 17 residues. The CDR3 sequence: CASSSGQGSATNEKLFF. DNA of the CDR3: TGTGCCAGCAGCTCCGGACAGGGCTCTGCAACTAATGAAAAACTGTTTTTT.

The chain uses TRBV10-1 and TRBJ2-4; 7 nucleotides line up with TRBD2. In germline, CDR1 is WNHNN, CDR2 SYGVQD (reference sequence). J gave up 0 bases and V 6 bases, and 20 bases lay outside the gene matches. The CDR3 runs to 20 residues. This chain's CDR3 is CASRPGLVYDHILAKNIQYF. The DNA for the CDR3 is TGCGCCAGCAGGCCTGGACTAGTTTACGACCACATACTAGCCAAAAACATTCAGTACTTC.

The CDR3 DNA reads as TGTGCCAGCAGCCCGCAGATCTCTGGGGCCAACGTCCTGACTTTC. Translating it yields CASSPQISGANVLTF. V gene TRBV11-2 combines with J gene TRBJ2-6; D unresolved. CDR3 length equals 15 residues. Germline V gives CDR1 SGHAT, CDR2 FQNNGV. The V end lost 5 bases, the J end lost 0 bases, and 8 bases lay between the germline ends.

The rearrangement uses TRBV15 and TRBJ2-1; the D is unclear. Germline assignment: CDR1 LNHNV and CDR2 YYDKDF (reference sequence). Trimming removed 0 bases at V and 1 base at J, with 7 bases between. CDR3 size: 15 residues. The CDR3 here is CATSRDRQSYNEQFF. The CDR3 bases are TGTGCCACCAGCAGAGATCGCCAGTCCTACAATGAGCAGTTCTTC. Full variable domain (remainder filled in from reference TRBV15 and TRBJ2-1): DAMVIQNPRYQVTQFGKPVTLSCSQTLNHNVMYWYQQKSSQAPKLLFHYYDKDFNNEADTPDNFQSRRPNTSFCFLDIRSPGLGDTAMYLCATSRDRQSYNEQFFGPGTRLTVL.

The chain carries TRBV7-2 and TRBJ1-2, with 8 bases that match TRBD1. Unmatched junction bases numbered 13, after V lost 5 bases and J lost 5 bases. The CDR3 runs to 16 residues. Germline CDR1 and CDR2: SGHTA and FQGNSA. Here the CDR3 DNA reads TGTGCCAGCAGCCCTCATTCCTCCGGGACAGGTTATGGCTACACCTTC. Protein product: CASSPHSSGTGYGYTF.

CDR3 loop: CASQPTGENYGYTF. The CDR3 DNA is TGTGCCAGCCAGCCGACGGGGGAGAACTATGGCTACACCTTC. The rearrangement joins TRBV6-5 to TRBJ1-2, with a tentative D call TRBD1 (5 bases). V lost 8 bases and J 2 bases, leaving 15 bases between the germline ends. Germline CDR1 is MNHEY and CDR2 is SVGAGI. This CDR3 is built from 14 residues.

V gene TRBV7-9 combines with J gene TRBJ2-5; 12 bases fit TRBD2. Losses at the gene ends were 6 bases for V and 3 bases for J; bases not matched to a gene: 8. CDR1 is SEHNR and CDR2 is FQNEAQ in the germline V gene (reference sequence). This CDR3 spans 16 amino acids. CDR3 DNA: TGTGCCAGCAGTCCCGGGCTAGCGGGAGGGGAAGAGACCCAGTACTTC. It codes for CASSPGLAGGEETQYF.

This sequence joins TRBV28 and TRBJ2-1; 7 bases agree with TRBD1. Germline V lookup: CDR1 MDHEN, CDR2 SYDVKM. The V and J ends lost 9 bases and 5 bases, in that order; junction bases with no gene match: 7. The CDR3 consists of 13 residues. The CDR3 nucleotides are TGTGCCAGTAGGGGGCCCGTACACAATGAGCAGTTCTTC. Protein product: CASRGPVHNEQFF.

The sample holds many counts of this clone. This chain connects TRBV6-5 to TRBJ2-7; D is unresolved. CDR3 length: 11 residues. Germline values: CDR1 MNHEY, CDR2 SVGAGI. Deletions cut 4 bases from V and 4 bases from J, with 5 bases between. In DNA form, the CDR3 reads TGTGCCAGCAGTTCCAATTACGAGCAGTACTTC. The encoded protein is CASSSNYEQYF.

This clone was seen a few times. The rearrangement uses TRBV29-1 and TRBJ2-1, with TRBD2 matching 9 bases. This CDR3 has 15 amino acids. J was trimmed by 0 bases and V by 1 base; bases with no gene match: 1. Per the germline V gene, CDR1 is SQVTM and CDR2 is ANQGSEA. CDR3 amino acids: CSVEGTSDSYNEQFF. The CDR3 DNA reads TGCAGCGTTGAAGGGACTAGCGACTCCTACAATGAGCAGTTCTTC.

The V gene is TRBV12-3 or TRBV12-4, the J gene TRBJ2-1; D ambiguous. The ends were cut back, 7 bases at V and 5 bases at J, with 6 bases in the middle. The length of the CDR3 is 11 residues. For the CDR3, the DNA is TGTGCCAGCAACAAAAACAATGAGCAGTTCTTC. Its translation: CASNKNNEQFF.

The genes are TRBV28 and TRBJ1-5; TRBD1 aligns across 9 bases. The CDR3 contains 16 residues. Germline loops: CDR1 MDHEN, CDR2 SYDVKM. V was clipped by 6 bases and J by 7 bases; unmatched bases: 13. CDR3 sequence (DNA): TGTGCCAGCAGGACCTATTCGGGACAGGGAGGACAGCCCCAGCATTTT. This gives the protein CASRTYSGQGGQPQHF.

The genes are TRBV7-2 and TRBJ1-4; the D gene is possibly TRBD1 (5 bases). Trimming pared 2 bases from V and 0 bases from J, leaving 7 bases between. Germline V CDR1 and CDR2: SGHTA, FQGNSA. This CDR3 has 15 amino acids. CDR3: CASSLTGTTNEKLFF. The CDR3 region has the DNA TGTGCCAGCAGCTTAACAGGCACAACTAATGAAAAACTGTTTTTT.

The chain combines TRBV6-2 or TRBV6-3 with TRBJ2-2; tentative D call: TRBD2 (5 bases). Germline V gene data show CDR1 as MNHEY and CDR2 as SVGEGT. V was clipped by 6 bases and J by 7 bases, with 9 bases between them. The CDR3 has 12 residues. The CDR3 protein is CASSGLNGELFF. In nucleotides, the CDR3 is TGTGCCAGCAGCGGACTCAACGGGGAGCTGTTTTTT.

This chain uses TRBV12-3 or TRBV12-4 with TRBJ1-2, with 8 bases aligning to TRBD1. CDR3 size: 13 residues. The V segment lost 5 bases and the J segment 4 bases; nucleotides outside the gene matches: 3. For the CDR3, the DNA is TGTGCCAGCAGTATCCAGGGGGCCTATGGCTACACCTTC. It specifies CASSIQGAYGYTF.

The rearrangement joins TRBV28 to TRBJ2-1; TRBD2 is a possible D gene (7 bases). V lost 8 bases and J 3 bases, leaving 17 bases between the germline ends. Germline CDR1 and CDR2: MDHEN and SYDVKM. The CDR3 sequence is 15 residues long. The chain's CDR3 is CASSTGRAFYNEQFF. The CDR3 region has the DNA TGTGCCAGCTCAACAGGGAGGGCCTTCTACAATGAGCAGTTCTTC.

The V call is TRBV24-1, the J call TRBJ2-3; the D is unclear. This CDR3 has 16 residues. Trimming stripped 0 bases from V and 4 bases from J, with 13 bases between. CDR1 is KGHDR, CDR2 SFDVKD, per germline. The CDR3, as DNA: TGTGCCACCAGTGATTTGCAAGGCCGGAGCGCAGATACGCAGTATTTT. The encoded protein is CATSDLQGRSADTQYF.

The CDR3 reads CASSKSGSSYEQYF. The CDR3 DNA is TGTGCCAGCAGTAAAAGCGGGAGCTCCTACGAGCAGTACTTC. The rearrangement links TRBV6-2 or TRBV6-3 to TRBJ2-7; TRBD2 matches at 8 bases. The CDR3 has 14 residues. Germline lookup yields CDR1 MNHEY and CDR2 SVGEGT. J lost 0 bases, V lost 5 bases, and 3 bases had no gene match.